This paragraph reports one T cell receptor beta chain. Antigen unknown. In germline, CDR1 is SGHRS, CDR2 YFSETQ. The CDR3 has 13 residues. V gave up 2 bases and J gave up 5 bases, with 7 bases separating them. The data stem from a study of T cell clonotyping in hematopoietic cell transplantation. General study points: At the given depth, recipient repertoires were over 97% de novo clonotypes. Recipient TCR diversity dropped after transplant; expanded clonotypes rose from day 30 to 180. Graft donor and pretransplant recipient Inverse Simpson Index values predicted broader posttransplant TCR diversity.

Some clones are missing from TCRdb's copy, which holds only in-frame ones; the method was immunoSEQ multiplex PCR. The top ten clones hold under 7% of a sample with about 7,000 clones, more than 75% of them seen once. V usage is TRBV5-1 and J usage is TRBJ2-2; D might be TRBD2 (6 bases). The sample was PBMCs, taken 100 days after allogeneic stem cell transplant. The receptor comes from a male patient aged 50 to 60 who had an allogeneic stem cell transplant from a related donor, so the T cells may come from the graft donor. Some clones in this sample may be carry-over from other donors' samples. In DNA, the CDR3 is TGCGCCAGCAGCTTAGGAGGGACCGGGGAGCTGTTTTTT. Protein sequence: CASSLGGTGELFF.